The clone carrying this T cell receptor (beta chain) was seen a handful of times. What it binds is unknown. For the second PCR, which ran for roughly 6 to 11 cycles, a sample-barcoded 5' primer and a J-beta primer mix were used. Each CDR3 protein is one row after TCRdb ran MiXCR on the 5' RACE reads. The sample records 540,000 or so distinct CDR3 sequences, 27% being singletons. This sample is part of a study of blood T cells in healthy people across ages. Notes on the study in general: Compared with aged donors, long-lived donors showed fewer expanded clones, suggesting selection. CMV status of donors was not determined, possibly confounding expanded clonotype changes. Estimated diversity across one million T cells was deemed an underestimate.

Every sample yielded at least 6.5 million isolated PBMCs. This CDR3 spans 15 amino acids. Germline CDR1 SGHTA, CDR2 FQGTGA. V was pared by 6 bases and J by 6 bases, with 7 bases of the junction left unmatched. The source of this sequence is a woman between 70 and 85 years old in good health. Material for sequencing was blood. The V call is TRBV7-3, the J call TRBJ1-4, with 10 bases that match TRBD1. The CDR3 DNA follows: TGTGCCAGCAGTCAGACAGGGGGCCAGTATGAAAAACTGTTTTTT. Translated, it gives CASSQTGGQYEKLFF.